This TCR beta chain stems from a study of blood T cell repertoires in COVID-19. On the study more broadly: Sites in the United States, Italy and Spain provided acute and convalescent COVID-19 samples. T cells, B-cell-depleted T cells, or PBMCs provided the cDNA or gDNA that served as material.

The CDR3 runs to 12 residues. Germline assignment: CDR1 LGHDT and CDR2 YNNKEL (reference sequence). V dropped 1 base and J dropped 12; count of bases not matched to a gene: 6. Clones were sequenced by immunoSEQ multiplex PCR, and TCRdb holds only the in-frame ones, with some missing. Of roughly 30,000 clones in the sample, about 88% were seen once. This receptor was identified in a man older than 75 with acute or convalescent COVID-19. The chain has TRBV3-1 (or the pseudogene TRBV3-2) and TRBJ2-7; 7 bases agree with TRBD2. Sequencing was done on a sample of peripheral blood. The CDR3: CASSQGLAVAYF. The CDR3 nucleotides are TGTGCCAGCAGCCAAGGGCTAGCGGTGGCGTACTTC.